The sequence of this T cell receptor (beta chain) was determined in a study of T cell responses to AZD1222 COVID-19 vaccine. This clone was observed a single time. Its matching antigen is unknown. The method was immunoSEQ multiplex PCR; TCRdb's version includes in-frame clones alone and lacks a portion of them. The sample contains about 130,000 clones, 80% to 90% of which appear only once. Germline CDR1 and CDR2: SEHNR and FQNEAQ (reference sequence). V lost 1 base to trimming and J lost 1 base; unmatched junction nucleotides: 0. The CDR3 runs 15 residues. Study observations and caveats: With two AZD1222 doses given, Spike-specific TCR breadth and depth both rose. Possibly, clonal diversity was underestimated; donors were largely white British and included more females. Scientists sampled the repertoires only once the peak T cell response had passed.

The material was peripheral blood, obtained on day 0 of AZD1222 vaccination. This receptor was taken from an adult in good health. The chain has TRBV7-9 and TRBJ2-3, with 9 bases that match TRBD2. The CDR3 protein is CASSLGTSGTDTQYF. In DNA, the CDR3 is TGTGCCAGCAGCTTAGGGACTAGCGGCACAGATACGCAGTATTTT. Full variable domain (missing parts from reference TRBV7-9 and TRBJ2-3): DTGVSQNPRHKITKRGQNVTFRCDPISEHNRLYWYRQTLGQGPEFLTYFQNEAQLEKSRLLSDRFSAERPKGSFSTLEIQRTEQGDSAMYLCASSLGTSGTDTQYFGPGTRLTVL.